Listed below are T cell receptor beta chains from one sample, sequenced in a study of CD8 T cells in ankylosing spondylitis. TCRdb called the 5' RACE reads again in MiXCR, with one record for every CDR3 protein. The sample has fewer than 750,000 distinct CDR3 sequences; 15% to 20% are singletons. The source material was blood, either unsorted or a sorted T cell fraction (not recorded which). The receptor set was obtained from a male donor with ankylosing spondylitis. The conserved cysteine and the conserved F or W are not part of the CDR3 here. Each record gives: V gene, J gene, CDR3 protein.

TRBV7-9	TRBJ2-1	ASSFGAGGRDEQF
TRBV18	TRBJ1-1	ASSSGSANTEAF
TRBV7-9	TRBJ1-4	ASSSQGLNEKLF
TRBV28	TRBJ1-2	ASSPGGGGGYGYT
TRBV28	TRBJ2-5	ASAGSGRGVKTQY
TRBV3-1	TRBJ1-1	AGSQIQGSTEAF
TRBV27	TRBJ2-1	ASSWTPGPEQF
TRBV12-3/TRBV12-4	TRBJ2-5	ASRPGTGQETQY
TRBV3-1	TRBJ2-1	ASSQDSRLARYNEQF
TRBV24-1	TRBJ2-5	ATSDPGTLETQY
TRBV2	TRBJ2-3	ASSEAASTDTQY
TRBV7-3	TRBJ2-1	ASSLTGDTYNEQF
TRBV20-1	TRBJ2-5	SARDGLAGKETQY
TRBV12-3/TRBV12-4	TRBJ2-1	ASSLDGGALNEQF
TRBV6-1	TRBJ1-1	ASSETTGLGTEAF
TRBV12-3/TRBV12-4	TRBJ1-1	ASSLPPPGPGAF
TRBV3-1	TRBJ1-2	ASSQDPSRGDYGYT
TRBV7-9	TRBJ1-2	ASSRKAGDPHDGYT
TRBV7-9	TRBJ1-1	ASSVGGSQGDTEAF
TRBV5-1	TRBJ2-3	ASSLGGPTSGGTDTQY
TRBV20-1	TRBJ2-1	SARSGTPGYNEQF
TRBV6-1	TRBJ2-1	ASKNALAGGYEQF
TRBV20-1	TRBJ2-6	SASALRGTVSGANVLT
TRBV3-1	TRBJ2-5	ASSQGGVGAQY
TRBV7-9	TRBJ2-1	ASSPGSSYNEQF
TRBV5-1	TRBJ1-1	ASSLSGPPTNTEAF
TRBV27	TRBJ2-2	ASSSGLAGATGELF
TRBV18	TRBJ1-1	ASSPPDRGPEAF
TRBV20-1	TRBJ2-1	SARELAGEANEQF
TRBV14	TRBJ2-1	ASSLGLAGTTEQF
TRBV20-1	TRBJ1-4	SAREGTGWNEKLF
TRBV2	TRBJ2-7	ASSEDIQLTYEQY
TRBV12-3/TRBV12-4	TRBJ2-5	ASSLADLQYVETQY
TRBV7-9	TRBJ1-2	ASPSAGGSYGYT
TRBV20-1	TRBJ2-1	SLRLAQYNEQF
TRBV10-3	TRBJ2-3	AISATQGLGGTDTQY
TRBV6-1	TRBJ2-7	ASSEAPDRGKY
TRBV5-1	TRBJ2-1	ASCRGYVGANEQF
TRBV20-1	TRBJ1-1	SAHKAVENTEAF
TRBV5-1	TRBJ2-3	ASIPMGADTQY
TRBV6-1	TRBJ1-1	ASKRKREDTEAF
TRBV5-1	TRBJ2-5	ASSPGLEGTQY
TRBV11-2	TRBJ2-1	ASTQVGGLAGFSYNEQF
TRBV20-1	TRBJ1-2	SAPQRDNYGYT
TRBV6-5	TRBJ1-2	ASSYSFRGPYGYT
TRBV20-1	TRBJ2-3	SAGGAASGVSLDTQY
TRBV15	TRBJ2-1	ATERTGSSYNEQF
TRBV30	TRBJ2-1	AWSMVAGGGQF
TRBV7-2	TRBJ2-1	ASRALLAGGMNEQF
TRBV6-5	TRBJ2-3	ASSYSASGGSHTDTQY
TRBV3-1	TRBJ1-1	ASSQDVSQGREAF
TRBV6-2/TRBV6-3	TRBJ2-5	ASSYRSGSRETQY
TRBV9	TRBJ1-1	ASSVGIGSPTTEAF
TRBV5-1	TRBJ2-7	ASSLGGGARERY
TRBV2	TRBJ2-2	ASIRDNPNTGELF
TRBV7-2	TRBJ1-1	ASTLTGGITEAF
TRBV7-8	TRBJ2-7	ASSLASPGSPYEQY